A single T cell receptor (beta chain) is shown here with its context. This sample is part of a study of blood T cell repertoires in COVID-19. Study as a whole: Samples representing acute and convalescent COVID-19 were sourced from the United States, Italy and Spain.

In the authors' methods: From reference gene primer amplification, estimates of nucleated cell counts were derived. Measured with immunoSEQ multiplex PCR; TCRdb has only the in-frame clones, and not every one. V, J and clone size reflect that table, while D and trimming were determined from the DNA. The sample contains 55,000 or so clones, around four fifths of which appear only once. Trimming cost V 2 bases and J 4 bases, with 3 bases left between them. CDR1 MDHEN and CDR2 SYDVKM come from the germline V gene. The CDR3 contains 13 residues. The TCR was taken from a man in his thirties or forties with COVID-19, enrolled during active disease. Sample: peripheral blood. V gene TRBV28 combines with J gene TRBJ2-6, with D unclear. CDR3 in amino acids: CASSLAGANVLTF. CDR3 nucleotide sequence: TGTGCCAGCAGTTTAGCGGGGGCCAACGTCCTGACTTTC.